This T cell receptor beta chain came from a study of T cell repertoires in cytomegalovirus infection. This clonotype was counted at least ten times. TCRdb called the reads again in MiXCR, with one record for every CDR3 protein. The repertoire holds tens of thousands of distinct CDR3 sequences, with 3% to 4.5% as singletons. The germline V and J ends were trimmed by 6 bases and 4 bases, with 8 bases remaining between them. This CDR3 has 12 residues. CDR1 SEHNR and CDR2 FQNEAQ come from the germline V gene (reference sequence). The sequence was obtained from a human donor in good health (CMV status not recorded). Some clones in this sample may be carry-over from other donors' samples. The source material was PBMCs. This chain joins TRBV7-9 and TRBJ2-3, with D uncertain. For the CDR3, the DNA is TGTGCCAGCAGGCCGAGGTCAGATACGCAGTATTTT. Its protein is CASRPRSDTQYF.